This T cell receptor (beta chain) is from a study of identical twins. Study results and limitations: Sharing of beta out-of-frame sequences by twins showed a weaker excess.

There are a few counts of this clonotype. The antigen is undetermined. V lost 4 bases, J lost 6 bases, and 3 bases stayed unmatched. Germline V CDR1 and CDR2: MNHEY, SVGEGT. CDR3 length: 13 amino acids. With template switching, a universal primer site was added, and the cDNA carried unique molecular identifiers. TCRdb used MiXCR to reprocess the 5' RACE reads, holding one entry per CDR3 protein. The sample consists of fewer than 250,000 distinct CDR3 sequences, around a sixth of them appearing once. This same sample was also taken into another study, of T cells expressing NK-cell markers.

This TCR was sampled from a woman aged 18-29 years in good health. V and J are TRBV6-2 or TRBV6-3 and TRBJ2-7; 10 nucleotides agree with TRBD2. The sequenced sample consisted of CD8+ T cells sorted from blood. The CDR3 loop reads CASSWLAGVEQYF. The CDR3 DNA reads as TGTGCCAGCAGTTGGCTAGCGGGAGTCGAGCAGTACTTC.